Following are 29 T cell receptor beta chains from one sample sequenced in a study of tumor-infiltrating lymphocytes in localized non-small cell lung cancer (dated by TCRdb to 2020 to 2023). The library relied on the immunoSEQ multiplex PCR assay. TCRdb took this table from immuneACCESS and kept in-frame rearrangements with V and J called. Such tables lack part of the clones; where checked against another copy, unresolved V genes explain under half of the gap, and the rest is unexplained. The sample data list around 24,000 clones, and 50% to 80% of these were observed just once. The top ten clones comprise 5% to 6% of the sample. The material sequenced was lung tumor tissue. The receptors originated from a human donor with non-small cell lung cancer.

This clone was seen only a few times. The rearrangement joins TRBV18 to TRBJ1-4; D gene ambiguous. Germline assignment: CDR1 KGHSH and CDR2 LQKENI. There are 13 residues in the CDR3. Between the trimmed V and J ends, which lost 6 bases and 8 bases, there was a span of 13 bases. The CDR3 region is CASSPSGGEKLFF. In nucleotides, the CDR3 is TGTGCCAGCTCTCCCTCGGGAGGGGAAAAACTGTTTTTT.

The V gene is TRBV28, the J gene TRBJ2-1; no firm D call. With 6 bases removed from V and 5 bases from J, the gap between germline ends came to 11 bases. Germline CDR1 is MDHEN and CDR2 is SYDVKM. CDR3 length: 13 amino acids. The CDR3 nucleotides read TGTGCCAGCAGGCCCAATGGGAACAATGAGCAGTTCTTC. Its translation is CASRPNGNNEQFF.

This chain connects TRBV18 to TRBJ1-5, with a weak D call TRBD1 (5 bases). Germline-derived CDR1 and CDR2 are KGHSH and LQKENI. Between the trimmed V and J ends, which lost 4 bases and 0 bases, there was a span of 16 bases. This CDR3 is 17 amino acids long. The DNA for the CDR3 is TGTGCCAGCTCACTTAGACAGAGAGACCCTAGCAATCAGCCCCAGCATTTT. It specifies CASSLRQRDPSNQPQHF.

This clone turned up a few times. DNA for the CDR3: TGTGCCAGTAGTATTACAGGGAACACTGAAGCTTTCTTT. This encodes CASSITGNTEAFF. The chain links TRBV19 to TRBJ1-1; perhaps TRBD1 as D (5 bases). The germline V gene has CDR1 LNHDA and CDR2 SQIVND (reference sequence). The CDR3 sequence is 13 residues long. The V gene lost 3 bases and the J gene lost 1 base, with 6 bases spanning the gap.

The chain carries TRBV10-3 and TRBJ2-1; 11 positions agree with TRBD1. The CDR3 is 15 amino acids. V was pared by 4 bases and J by 5 bases, with 4 bases of the junction left unmatched. CDR1 is ENHRY, CDR2 SYGVKD, per germline. CDR3 nucleotides: TGTGCCATCAGTGTACCGGGACAGGGGGACAATGAGCAGTTCTTC. Amino acids: CAISVPGQGDNEQFF.

This rearrangement joins TRBV11-2 to TRBJ1-1; the D is unclear. Germline V CDR1 and CDR2: SGHAT, FQNNGV. V was cut by 0 bases and J by 0 bases, with 8 bases left in between. The length of the CDR3 is 15 residues. CDR3: CASSLETAMNTEAFF. As DNA, the CDR3 is TGTGCCAGCAGCTTAGAGACCGCCATGAACACTGAAGCTTTCTTT.

The V call is TRBV6-4, the J call TRBJ1-5; D uncertain. V shed 3 bases and J shed 5 bases, with 8 bases lying between them. The CDR3 is made up of 13 amino acids. Germline CDR1 and CDR2: MRHNA and SNTAGT. DNA for the CDR3: TGTGCCAGCAGTGAGTTTGGCGATCAGCCCCAGCATTTT. This translates into CASSEFGDQPQHF.

The gene calls are TRBV5-4 and TRBJ2-3; TRBD1 is a possible D gene (5 bases). V dropped 0 bases and J dropped 3 bases, with 11 bases sitting between them. CDR1 is SGHNT, CDR2 YYREEE, per germline (reference sequence). The CDR3 sequence is 15 residues long. The CDR3 spells CASSLASQGTDTQYF. The CDR3 DNA sequence: TGTGCCAGCAGCTTGGCCAGTCAGGGAACAGATACGCAGTATTTT.

The rearrangement joins TRBV18 to TRBJ2-3; TRBD2 aligns across 7 bases. The CDR3 has 16 amino acids. After removal of 2 bases from V and 4 bases from J, the junction contained 9 bases not matched to a gene. Germline V lookup: CDR1 KGHSH, CDR2 LQKENI. The CDR3 region has the DNA TGTGCCAGCTCACCAGGAGGCGGGAGTACCGCAGATACGCAGTATTTT. Amino acid sequence: CASSPGGGSTADTQYF.

The rearrangement uses TRBV28 and TRBJ2-7; 7 nucleotides agree with TRBD1. The CDR3 has 17 residues. Trimming at V came to 5 bases and at J to 4 bases, leaving 17 bases not matched to a gene. Per germline, CDR1 MDHEN and CDR2 SYDVKM. The DNA of the CDR3 is TGTGCCAGCAGTCCTCCCCAGGTTGCTAGCAGGGGGTACGAGCAGTACTTC. Translating gives CASSPPQVASRGYEQYF.

This clone is labeled as medium-sized. V gene TRBV4-1 combines with J gene TRBJ1-1; D unresolved. The CDR3 extends over 15 amino acids. Trimming removed 2 bases at V and 2 bases at J, with 12 bases between. Germline CDR1 is MGHRA and CDR2 is YSYEKL. The chain's CDR3 is CASSQHSFSNTEAFF. The CDR3, as DNA: TGCGCCAGCAGCCAACACTCCTTTAGTAACACTGAAGCTTTCTTT.

The V gene is TRBV9, the J gene TRBJ2-3, with D possibly TRBD1 on 5 matching bases. The CDR3 length is 15 residues. Germline V gene lookup returns CDR1 SGDLS and CDR2 YYNGEE. V lost 3 bases, J lost 1 base, and 12 bases lay in between. The CDR3 region has the DNA TGTGCCAGCAGCGCCCAGGGCAGAGGCACAGATACGCAGTATTTT. This sequence encodes CASSAQGRGTDTQYF.

The chain recombines TRBV15 with TRBJ2-5; unclear D gene. V shed 3 bases and J shed 2 bases, with 4 bases lying between them. Germline CDR1 reads LNHNV; CDR2 reads YYDKDF (reference sequence). The CDR3 contains 12 residues. CDR3 amino acids: CATSRFQETQYF. As DNA, the CDR3 is TGTGCCACCAGCAGGTTTCAAGAGACCCAGTACTTC. Combining the CDR3 with reference TRBV15 and TRBJ2-5 gives the whole variable domain DAMVIQNPRYQVTQFGKPVTLSCSQTLNHNVMYWYQQKSSQAPKLLFHYYDKDFNNEADTPDNFQSRRPNTSFCFLDIRSPGLGDTAMYLCATSRFQETQYFGPGTRLLVL.

The rearrangement links TRBV27 to TRBJ2-2; 8 positions match TRBD2. V shed 2 bases and J 1 base; nucleotides not matched to a gene: 3. The CDR3 has 16 amino acids. Germline CDR1 MNHEY, CDR2 SMNVEV (reference sequence). The CDR3 region is CASSLETSGNTGELFF. For the CDR3, the DNA is TGTGCCAGCAGTTTAGAAACTAGCGGGAACACCGGGGAGCTGTTTTTT.

In this sample, this clone turned up a few times. This chain uses TRBV6-6 with TRBJ2-7; 10 bases fit TRBD2. Germline V CDR1 and CDR2: MNHNY, SVGAGI (reference sequence). The CDR3 loop spans 14 amino acids. Trimming cost V 4 bases and J 5 bases; bases outside gene matches: 5. Here the CDR3 reads CASSSAGGRNEQYF. The CDR3 DNA reads as TGTGCCAGCAGTTCAGCGGGAGGGAGAAACGAGCAGTACTTC.

The chain recombines TRBV6-6 with TRBJ2-7; unclear D gene. Trimming cost V 5 bases and J 7 bases, with 12 bases left between them. This CDR3 is built from 12 residues. Germline CDR1 and CDR2: MNHNY and SVGAGI (reference sequence). The CDR3 region is CASSRTAREQYF. As DNA, the CDR3 is TGTGCCAGCAGTCGCACAGCCCGGGAGCAGTACTTC.

This clone was recorded a few times. This chain uses TRBV18 with TRBJ2-2, with unresolved D. CDR1 and CDR2 (germline): KGHSH, LQKENI. The CDR3 sequence is 13 residues long. The ends were cut back, 3 bases at V and 6 bases at J, with 8 bases in the middle. The CDR3 DNA is TGTGCCAGCTCACCGTTACAGTCCGGGGAGCTGTTTTTT. This sequence encodes CASSPLQSGELFF.

The V call is TRBV6-1, the J call TRBJ2-5; D not certain. Germline CDR1 and CDR2: MNHNS and SASEGT. This CDR3 is 9 amino acids long. V lost 8 bases to trimming and J lost 3 bases, with 1 base between them. The CDR3: CASEETQYF. CDR3 DNA: TGTGCCAGCGAAGAGACCCAGTACTTC.

This chain joins TRBV6-5 and TRBJ2-2, with D uncertain. The V and J ends lost 0 bases and 6 bases respectively, with 11 bases between them. CDR1 is MNHEY, CDR2 SVGAGI, per germline. This CDR3 spans 15 amino acids. Here the CDR3 reads CASSYSPTSAGELFF. The CDR3 coding sequence is TGTGCCAGCAGTTACTCCCCGACCAGCGCCGGGGAGCTGTTTTTT.

The rearrangement joins TRBV7-3 to TRBJ2-3; maybe TRBD2 (6 bases). Germline V gene data show CDR1 as SGHTA and CDR2 as FQGTGA. This CDR3 region has 17 residues. Trimming cost V 4 bases and J 0 bases, with 17 bases left between them. The CDR3 DNA follows: TGTGCCAGCAGCTCCGCCGGGGGTGACGGGAGCACAGATACGCAGTATTTT. Protein: CASSSAGGDGSTDTQYF. Filled out from reference TRBV7-3 and TRBJ2-3, the complete variable domain reads GAGVSQTPSNKVTEKGKYVELRCDPISGHTALYWYRQSLGQGPEFLIYFQGTGAADDSGLPNDRFFAVRPEGSVSTLKIQRTERGDSAVYLCASSSAGGDGSTDTQYFGPGTRLTVL.

J is TRBJ2-1 and V is TRBV5-6; 11 bases fit TRBD2. Trimming took 0 bases from V and 5 from J; bases not matched to a gene: 4. This CDR3 spans 16 amino acids. Looked up from germline, CDR1 is SGHDT and CDR2 is YYEEEE. CDR3 sequence: CASSLAGLAANNEQFF. CDR3 bases: TGTGCCAGCAGCTTGGCGGGACTAGCGGCCAACAATGAGCAGTTCTTC.

This clone was detected a few times. This chain links TRBV6-4 with TRBJ2-1; 7 bases match TRBD2. The germline V gene encodes CDR1 MRHNA and CDR2 SNTAGT. V lost 0 bases to trimming and J lost 6 bases; unmatched junction nucleotides: 5. CDR3 size: 15 residues. The DNA of the CDR3 is TGTGCCAGCAGTGACTCGGCGGGAGTAAGCAATGAGCAGTTCTTC. Translating it yields CASSDSAGVSNEQFF.

The chain carries TRBV2 and TRBJ2-7, with D possibly matching TRBD1 (7 bases). Trimming cost V 6 bases and J 4 bases, with 16 bases left between them. This CDR3 is 14 amino acids long. Germline CDR1 is SNHLY and CDR2 is FYNNEI. The CDR3 sequence: CASSAGQSGYEQYF. The DNA of the CDR3 is TGTGCCAGCAGCGCGGGACAGTCTGGTTACGAGCAGTACTTC.

With regard to this clone: The identical CDR3 is also encoded by other nucleotide sequences in the sample. The rearrangement links TRBV7-8 to TRBJ2-2; D is unclear. Germline CDR1 and CDR2: SGHVS and FQNEAQ. Trimming took 7 bases from V and 3 from J, leaving 9 bases between them. The CDR3 has 13 amino acids. The CDR3 DNA reads as TGTGCCAGCACAGGAGCATACACCGGGGAGCTGTTTTTT. It yields the protein CASTGAYTGELFF.

This clone was recorded a few times. CDR3 in DNA: TGCGCCAGCAGCAGGGACAGGGCAGATACGCAGTATTTT. Translation gives CASSRDRADTQYF. The rearrangement joins TRBV5-1 to TRBJ2-3, with 9 bases aligning to TRBD1. CDR3 length: 13 residues. The junction had 1 base not matched to a gene; V was cut back by 4 bases and J by 4 bases. The germline V gene has CDR1 SGHRS and CDR2 YFSETQ. Full variable domain (outside the CDR3, taken from reference TRBV5-1 and TRBJ2-3): KAGVTQTPRYLIKTRGQQVTLSCSPISGHRSVSWYQQTPGQGLQFLFEYFSETQRNKGNFPGRFSGRQFSNSRSEMNVSTLELGDSALYLCASSRDRADTQYFGPGTRLTVL.

V is TRBV28 and J is TRBJ2-7; D uncertain. Germline loops: CDR1 MDHEN, CDR2 SYDVKM. The CDR3 sequence is 12 residues long. V lost 7 bases to trimming and J lost 4 bases, with 11 bases between them. The CDR3 nucleotides are TGTGCCAGCAACAAGAGTGGATACGAGCAGTACTTC. Its translation: CASNKSGYEQYF.

The V and J genes are TRBV2 and TRBJ2-1; 9 nucleotides match TRBD2. CDR1 is SNHLY and CDR2 is FYNNEI in the germline V gene. Trimming removed 4 bases from V and 6 bases from J; junction bases left unmatched: 7. The CDR3 is made up of 15 amino acids. The CDR3 coding sequence is TGTGCCAGCAGTGCTGGCAGCGGGAGGAGCAATGAGCAGTTCTTC. Translating it yields CASSAGSGRSNEQFF. The full variable domain, with the rest looked up from reference TRBV2 and TRBJ2-1, is EPEVTQTPSHQVTQMGQEVILRCVPISNHLYFYWYRQILGQKVEFLVSFYNNEISEKSEIFDDQFSVERPDGSNFTLKIRSTKLEDSAMYFCASSAGSGRSNEQFFGPGTRLTVL.

V usage is TRBV6-5 and J usage is TRBJ2-1, with 14 bases lining up with TRBD2. CDR1 is MNHEY, CDR2 SVGAGI, per germline. After removal of 4 bases from V and 5 bases from J, the junction contained 4 bases not matched to a gene. The CDR3 spans 16 residues. CDR3 sequence: CASSFEGLAGDNEQFF. The CDR3 nucleotides are TGTGCCAGCAGTTTCGAGGGACTAGCGGGAGACAATGAGCAGTTCTTC.

This clone was picked up a small number of times. The chain uses TRBV6-6 and TRBJ1-1; 11 bases agree with TRBD1. The ends lost 4 bases at V and 11 bases at J; junction bases unmatched: 3. Germline V gene sequence: CDR1 MNHNY, CDR2 SVGAGI (reference sequence). The CDR3 extends over 12 amino acids. The CDR3 sequence is CASSSWTGGAFF. CDR3 nucleotide sequence: TGTGCCAGCAGTTCTTGGACAGGGGGCGCTTTCTTT.